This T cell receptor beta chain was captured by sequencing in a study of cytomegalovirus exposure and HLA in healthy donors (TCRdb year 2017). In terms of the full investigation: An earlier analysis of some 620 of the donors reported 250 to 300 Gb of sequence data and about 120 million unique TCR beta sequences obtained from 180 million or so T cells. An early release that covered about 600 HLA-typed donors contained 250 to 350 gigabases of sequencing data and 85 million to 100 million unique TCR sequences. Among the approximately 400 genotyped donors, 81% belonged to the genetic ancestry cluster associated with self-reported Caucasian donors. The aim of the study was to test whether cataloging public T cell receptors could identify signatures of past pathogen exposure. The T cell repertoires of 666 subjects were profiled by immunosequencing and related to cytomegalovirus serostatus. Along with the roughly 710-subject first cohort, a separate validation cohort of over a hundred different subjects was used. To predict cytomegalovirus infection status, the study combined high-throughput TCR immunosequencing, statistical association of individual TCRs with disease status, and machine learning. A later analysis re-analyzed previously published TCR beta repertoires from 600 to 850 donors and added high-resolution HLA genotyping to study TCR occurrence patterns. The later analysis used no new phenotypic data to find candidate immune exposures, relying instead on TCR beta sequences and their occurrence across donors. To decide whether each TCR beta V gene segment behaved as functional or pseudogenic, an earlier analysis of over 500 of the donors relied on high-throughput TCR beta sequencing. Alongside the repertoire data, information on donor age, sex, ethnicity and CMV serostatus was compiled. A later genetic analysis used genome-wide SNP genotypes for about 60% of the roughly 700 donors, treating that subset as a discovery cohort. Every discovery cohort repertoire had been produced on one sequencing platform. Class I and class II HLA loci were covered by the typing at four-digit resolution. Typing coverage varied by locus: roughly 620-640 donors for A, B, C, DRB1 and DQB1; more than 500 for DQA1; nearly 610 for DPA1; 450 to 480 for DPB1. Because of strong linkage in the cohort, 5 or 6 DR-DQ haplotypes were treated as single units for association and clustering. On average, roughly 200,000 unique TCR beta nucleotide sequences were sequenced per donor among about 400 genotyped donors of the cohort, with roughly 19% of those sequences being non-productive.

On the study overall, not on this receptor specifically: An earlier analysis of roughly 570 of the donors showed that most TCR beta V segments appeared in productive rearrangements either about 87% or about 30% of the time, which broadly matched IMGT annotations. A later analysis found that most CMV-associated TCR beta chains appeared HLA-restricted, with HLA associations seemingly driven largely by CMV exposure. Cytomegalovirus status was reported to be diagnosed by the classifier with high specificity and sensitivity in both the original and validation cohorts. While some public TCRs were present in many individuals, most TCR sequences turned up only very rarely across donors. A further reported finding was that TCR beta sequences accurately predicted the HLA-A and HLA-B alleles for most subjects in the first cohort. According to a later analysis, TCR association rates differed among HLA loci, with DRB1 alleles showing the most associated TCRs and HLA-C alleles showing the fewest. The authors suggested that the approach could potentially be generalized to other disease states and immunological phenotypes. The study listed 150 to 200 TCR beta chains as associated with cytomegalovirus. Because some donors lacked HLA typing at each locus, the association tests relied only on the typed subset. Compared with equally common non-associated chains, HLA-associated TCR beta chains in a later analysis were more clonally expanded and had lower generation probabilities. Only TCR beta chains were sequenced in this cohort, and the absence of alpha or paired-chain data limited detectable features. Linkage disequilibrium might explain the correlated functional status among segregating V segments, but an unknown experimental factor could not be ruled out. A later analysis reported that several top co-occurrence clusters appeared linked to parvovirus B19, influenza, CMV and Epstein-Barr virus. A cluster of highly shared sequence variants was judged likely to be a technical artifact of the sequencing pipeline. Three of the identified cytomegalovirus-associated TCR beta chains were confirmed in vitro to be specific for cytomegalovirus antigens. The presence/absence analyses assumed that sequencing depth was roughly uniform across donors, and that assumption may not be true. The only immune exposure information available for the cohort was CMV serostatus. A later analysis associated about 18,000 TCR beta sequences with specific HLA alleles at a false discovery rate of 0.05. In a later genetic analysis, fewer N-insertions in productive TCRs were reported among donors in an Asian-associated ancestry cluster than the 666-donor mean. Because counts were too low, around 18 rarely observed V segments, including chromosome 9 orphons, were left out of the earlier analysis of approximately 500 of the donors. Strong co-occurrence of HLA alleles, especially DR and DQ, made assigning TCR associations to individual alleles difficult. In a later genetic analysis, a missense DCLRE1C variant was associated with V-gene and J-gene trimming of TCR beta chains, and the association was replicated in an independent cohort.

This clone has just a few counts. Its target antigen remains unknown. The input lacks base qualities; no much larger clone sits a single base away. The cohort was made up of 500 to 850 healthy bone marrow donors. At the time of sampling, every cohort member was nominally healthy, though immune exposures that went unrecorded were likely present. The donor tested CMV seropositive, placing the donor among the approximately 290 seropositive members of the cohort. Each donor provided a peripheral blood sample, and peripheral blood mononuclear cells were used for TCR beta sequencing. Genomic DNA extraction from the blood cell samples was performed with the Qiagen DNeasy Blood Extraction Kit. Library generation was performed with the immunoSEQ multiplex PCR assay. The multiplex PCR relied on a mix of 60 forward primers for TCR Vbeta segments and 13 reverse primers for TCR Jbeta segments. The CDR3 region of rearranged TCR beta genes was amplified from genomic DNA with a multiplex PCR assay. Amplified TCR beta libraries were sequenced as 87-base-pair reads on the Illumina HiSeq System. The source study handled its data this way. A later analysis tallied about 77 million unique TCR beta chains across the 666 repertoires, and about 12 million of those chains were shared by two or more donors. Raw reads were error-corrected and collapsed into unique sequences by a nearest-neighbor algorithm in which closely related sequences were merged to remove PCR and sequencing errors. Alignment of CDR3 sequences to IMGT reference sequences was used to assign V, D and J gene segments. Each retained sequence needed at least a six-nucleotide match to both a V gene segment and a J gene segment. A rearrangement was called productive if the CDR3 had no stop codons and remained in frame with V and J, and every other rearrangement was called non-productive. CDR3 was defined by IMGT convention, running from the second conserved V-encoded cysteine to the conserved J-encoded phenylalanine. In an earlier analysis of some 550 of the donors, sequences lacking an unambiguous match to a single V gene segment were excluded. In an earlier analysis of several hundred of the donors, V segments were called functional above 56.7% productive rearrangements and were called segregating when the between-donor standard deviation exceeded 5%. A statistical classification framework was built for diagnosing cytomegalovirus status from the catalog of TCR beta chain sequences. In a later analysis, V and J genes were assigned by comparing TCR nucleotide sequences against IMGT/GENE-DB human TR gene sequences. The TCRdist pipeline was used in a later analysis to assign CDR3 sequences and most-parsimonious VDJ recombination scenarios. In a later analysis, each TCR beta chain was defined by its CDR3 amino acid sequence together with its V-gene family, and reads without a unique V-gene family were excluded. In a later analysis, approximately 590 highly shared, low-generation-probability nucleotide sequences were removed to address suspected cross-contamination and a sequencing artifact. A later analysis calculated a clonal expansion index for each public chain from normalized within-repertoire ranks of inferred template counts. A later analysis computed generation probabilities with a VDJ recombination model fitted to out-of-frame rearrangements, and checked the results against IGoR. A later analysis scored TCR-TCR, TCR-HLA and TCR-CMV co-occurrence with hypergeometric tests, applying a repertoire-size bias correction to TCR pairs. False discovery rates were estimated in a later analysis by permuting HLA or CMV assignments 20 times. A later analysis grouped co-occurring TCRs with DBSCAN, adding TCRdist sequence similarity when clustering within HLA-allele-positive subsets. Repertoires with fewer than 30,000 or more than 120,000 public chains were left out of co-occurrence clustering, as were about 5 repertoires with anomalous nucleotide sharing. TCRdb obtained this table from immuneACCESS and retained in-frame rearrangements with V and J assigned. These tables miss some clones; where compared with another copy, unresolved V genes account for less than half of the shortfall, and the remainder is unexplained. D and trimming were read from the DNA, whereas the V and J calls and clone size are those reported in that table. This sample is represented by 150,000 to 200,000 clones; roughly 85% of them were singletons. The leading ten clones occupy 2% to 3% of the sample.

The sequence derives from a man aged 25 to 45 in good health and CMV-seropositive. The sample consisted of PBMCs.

The sequence in DNA is TGTGCCAGTAGTATATCAGATAACACCATATATTTT. Translation gives CASSISDNTIYF. The V and J genes are TRBV19 and TRBJ1-3; there is no confident call for the D gene. Trimming removed 2 bases from V and 7 bases from J, leaving 6 bases between the germline ends. The CDR1 and CDR2 encoded by the germline V gene (reference sequence) are LNHDA and SQIVND. From the cysteine through the phenylalanine, the CDR3 covers 12 amino acids. The only DNA kept is the CDR3, 36 bases in frame from the first base. The entire variable domain, with the stretches around the CDR3 drawn from the reference TRBV19 and TRBJ1-3 proteins, is DGGITQSPKYLFRKEGQNVTLSCEQNLNHDAMYWYRQDPGQGLRLIYYSQIVNDFQKGDIAEGYSVSREKKESFPLTVTSAQKNPTAFYLCASSISDNTIYFGEGSWLTVV.